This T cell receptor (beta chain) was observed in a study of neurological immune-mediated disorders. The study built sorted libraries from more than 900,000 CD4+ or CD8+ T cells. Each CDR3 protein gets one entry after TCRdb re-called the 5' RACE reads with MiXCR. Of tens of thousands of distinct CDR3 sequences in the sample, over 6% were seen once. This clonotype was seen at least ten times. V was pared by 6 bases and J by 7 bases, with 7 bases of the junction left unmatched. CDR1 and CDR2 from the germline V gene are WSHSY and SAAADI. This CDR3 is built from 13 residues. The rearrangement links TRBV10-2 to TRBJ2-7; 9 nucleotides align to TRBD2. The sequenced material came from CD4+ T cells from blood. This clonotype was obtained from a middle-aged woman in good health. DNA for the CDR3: TGCGCCAGCAGGCTAGCGGGAACGGGGGAGCAGTACTTC. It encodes CASRLAGTGEQYF.